Presented here are 27 T cell receptor beta chains from one specimen sequenced in a study of T-cell reconstitution after alpha-beta-depleted transplantation in children. As it was prepared, the TCRbeta library received unique molecular identifiers. TCRdb itself ran the PCR reads through MiXCR, one entry per CDR3 protein. The sample has hundreds of thousands of distinct CDR3 sequences, around 16% seen once. The material was PBMCs from the stem cell graft donor, obtained from the stem cell graft. These receptors originate from a human donor who donated a stem cell graft to a child with acute myeloid leukemia.

In this sample, this clonotype turned up a few times. V usage is TRBV28 and J usage is TRBJ2-5; a possible D gene is TRBD2 (5 bases). The ends were cut back, 2 bases at V and 6 bases at J, with 13 bases in the middle. Per germline, CDR1 MDHEN and CDR2 SYDVKM. The CDR3 sequence is 14 residues long. The CDR3, as DNA: TGTGCCAGCAGTTTAATAACGGGGTCGAAGACCCAGTACTTC. This sequence encodes CASSLITGSKTQYF.

CDR3 sequence: CSAPSRQGGGEAFF. DNA of the CDR3: TGCAGTGCCCCCTCGCGGCAGGGGGGAGGTGAAGCTTTCTTT. The genes are TRBV20-1 and TRBJ1-1; 7 bases line up with TRBD1. The CDR3 extends over 14 amino acids. V shed 6 bases and J 7 bases; nucleotides not matched to a gene: 14. Germline CDR1 is DFQATT and CDR2 is SNEGSKA (reference sequence).

This clonotype appeared a few times. Mismatch with germline at one junction end may stem from a read error. The chain carries TRBV29-1 and TRBJ2-3, with no clear D. This CDR3 region has 14 residues. Germline lookup yields CDR1 SQVTM and CDR2 ANQGSEA. DNA for the CDR3: TGCAACGTTTGGGTCCCCGGTAGGAAAGATACGCAGTATTTT. It is translated as CNVWVPGRKDTQYF.

This clonotype was detected only a few times. This chain joins TRBV5-1 and TRBJ2-5; D perhaps matches TRBD2 (5 bases). Germline V lookup: CDR1 SGHRS, CDR2 YFSETQ. The CDR3 covers 15 residues. V lost 1 base and J 5 bases, leaving 15 bases between the germline ends. The CDR3 here is CASSLLAESFETQYF. The CDR3 DNA reads as TGCGCCAGCAGCTTGCTAGCTGAGAGTTTCGAGACCCAGTACTTC. Filled out from reference TRBV5-1 and TRBJ2-5, the complete variable domain reads KAGVTQTPRYLIKTRGQQVTLSCSPISGHRSVSWYQQTPGQGLQFLFEYFSETQRNKGNFPGRFSGRQFSNSRSEMNVSTLELGDSALYLCASSLLAESFETQYFGPGTRLLVL.

V gene TRBV30 combines with J gene TRBJ2-1, with a possible D match to TRBD2 (5 bases). The CDR3 runs to 12 residues. V lost 1 base and J 10 bases, leaving 11 bases between the germline ends. From germline, CDR1 is GTSNPN and CDR2 SVGIG (reference sequence). The CDR3 sequence: CAWSGGFGEQFF. The CDR3 DNA reads as TGTGCCTGGAGTGGAGGGTTTGGAGAGCAGTTCTTC.

The chain employs TRBV11-1 and TRBJ2-1, with 7 bases fitting TRBD2. Germline assignment: CDR1 SGHAT and CDR2 FQDESV (reference sequence). V lost 4 bases, J lost 4 bases, and 7 bases stayed unmatched. The CDR3 has 15 amino acids. CDR3 protein: CASSSKRGLYNEQFF. The CDR3 DNA reads TGTGCCAGCAGCTCAAAGCGGGGTTTATACAATGAGCAGTTCTTC.

This clonotype was seen at least ten times. The chain combines TRBV30 with TRBJ2-7; TRBD1 aligns across 7 bases. Unmatched junction bases numbered 9, after V lost 0 bases and J lost 7 bases. The CDR3 length is 14 residues. Germline lookup yields CDR1 GTSNPN and CDR2 SVGIG (reference sequence). The CDR3 DNA is TGTGCCTGGAGTGTACAAGGGGGCGGCGGGGAGCAGTACTTC. This codes for CAWSVQGGGGEQYF.

This chain joins TRBV9 and TRBJ2-2; 8 nucleotides match TRBD2. Germline loops: CDR1 SGDLS, CDR2 YYNGEE. The CDR3 contains 19 residues. The trim removed 4 bases at V and 0 bases at J, leaving 14 bases unmatched. DNA for the CDR3: TGTGCCAGCAGCCCCCGAGGAAATAGCGGGGATTCGAACACCGGGGAGCTGTTTTTT. Translating gives CASSPRGNSGDSNTGELFF.

This clonotype was seen ten or more times. The chain combines TRBV7-2 with TRBJ1-6; D is ambiguous. Trimming pared 1 base from V and 7 bases from J, leaving 5 bases between. The CDR3 is 13 residues long. Germline V gene sequence: CDR1 SGHTA, CDR2 FQGNSA. CDR3: CASSLVDNSPLHF. The CDR3 nucleotides are TGTGCCAGCAGCTTAGTGGACAATTCACCCCTCCACTTT.

The chain uses TRBV5-6 and TRBJ2-1; no reliable D call. Germline CDR1 is SGHDT and CDR2 is YYEEEE. V lost 1 base and J 0 bases, leaving 14 bases between the germline ends. The CDR3 contains 17 residues. The CDR3 loop is CASSLKLSSSSYNEQFF. The CDR3 bases are TGTGCCAGCAGCTTGAAACTCTCCTCTAGCTCCTACAATGAGCAGTTCTTC.

This clonotype was observed at least ten times. The chain uses TRBV20-1 and TRBJ2-7, with D maybe TRBD2 (6 bases). Trimming took off 0 bases at V and 3 bases at J, with 12 bases between the two ends. The CDR3 has 14 residues. Germline CDR1 and CDR2: DFQATT and SNEGSKA (reference sequence). The CDR3 sequence: CSARDGLASYEQYF. CDR3 bases: TGCAGTGCTAGAGACGGCCTAGCGAGCTACGAGCAGTACTTC.

This clonotype occurred many times. The chain links TRBV29-1 to TRBJ1-2, with TRBD1 matching over 9 bases. The CDR3 is made up of 14 amino acids. Germline values: CDR1 SQVTM, CDR2 ANQGSEA. The V gene end was trimmed by 2 bases and the J gene end by 3 bases; junction bases not matched to a gene: 4. CDR3 sequence: CSVERGQGYYGYTF. Here the CDR3 DNA reads TGCAGCGTTGAAAGGGGACAGGGTTACTATGGCTACACCTTC.

Ten or more counts support this clonotype. The V call is TRBV29-1, the J call TRBJ1-1; a weak D match, TRBD1 (6 bases). Germline CDR1 reads SQVTM; CDR2 reads ANQGSEA. V was pared by 5 bases and J by 6 bases, with 13 bases between. The CDR3 loop spans 12 amino acids. The CDR3 sequence: CSVKQGKPEAFF. Here the CDR3 DNA reads TGCAGCGTTAAGCAGGGGAAGCCTGAAGCTTTCTTT. Full variable domain (remainder filled in from reference TRBV29-1 and TRBJ1-1): SAVISQKPSRDICQRGTSLTIQCQVDSQVTMMFWYRQQPGQSLTLIATANQGSEATYESGFVIDKFPISRPNLTFSTLTVSNMSPEDSSIYLCSVKQGKPEAFFGQGTRLTVV.

This clonotype has ten or more counts. The CDR3 ends on some other residue instead of the conserved phenylalanine or tryptophan, so this is likely a read error. Because the CDR3's place on the DNA is in doubt, the DNA is left out and the CDR3 is given as listed by TCRdb. The chain carries TRBV7-9 and TRBJ2-3. The CDR3 contains 12 residues when both ends are counted. CDR1 is SEHNR and CDR2 is FQNEAQ in the germline V gene (reference sequence). CDR3: CASSLAEAGRVV.

J is TRBJ2-7 and V is TRBV25-1; 7 nucleotides align to TRBD2. This CDR3 is built from 13 residues. The trim removed 4 bases at V and 2 bases at J, leaving 2 bases unmatched. CDR1 is MGHDK and CDR2 is SYGVNS in the germline V gene. The CDR3 loop is CASSGRGAYEQYF. CDR3 coding DNA: TGTGCCAGCAGTGGTCGGGGGGCCTACGAGCAGTACTTC.

This clonotype was counted a few times. The V gene is TRBV20-1, the J gene TRBJ2-1; 8 bases agree with TRBD1. The CDR3 sequence is 13 residues long. Germline-derived CDR1 and CDR2 are DFQATT and SNEGSKA (reference sequence). With 7 bases clipped from V and 5 bases from J, the junction kept 7 bases outside the gene matches. The CDR3, as DNA: TGCAGTGTTGGACAGGGTGGTCACAATGAGCAGTTCTTC. It yields the protein CSVGQGGHNEQFF.

This clonotype was counted between two and nine times. The gene calls are TRBV29-1 and TRBJ2-6; 9 bases fit TRBD1. The CDR3 loop spans 15 amino acids. V lost 6 bases, J lost 0 bases, and 3 bases stayed unmatched. Germline lookup yields CDR1 SQVTM and CDR2 ANQGSEA. The CDR3 loop reads CSVPGQGSGANVLTF. CDR3 DNA sequence: TGCAGCGTACCGGGACAGGGCTCTGGGGCCAACGTCCTGACTTTC.

This clonotype has at least ten counts. This sequence joins TRBV24-1 and TRBJ2-3; no firm D call. V was clipped by 1 base and J by 3 bases, with 10 bases between them. There are 15 residues in the CDR3. Germline loops: CDR1 KGHDR, CDR2 SFDVKD. CDR3 protein: CATSDFADRTDTQYF. CDR3 DNA sequence: TGTGCCACCAGTGATTTTGCAGACCGGACAGATACGCAGTATTTT.

The DNA of the CDR3 is TGTGCCAGCAGCTACGACAGGTACAATGAGCAGTTCTTC. Amino acids: CASSYDRYNEQFF. The V and J genes are TRBV7-2 and TRBJ2-1; D may be TRBD1 (6 bases). Germline loops: CDR1 SGHTA, CDR2 FQGNSA. The CDR3 contains 13 residues. Trimming cost V 4 bases and J 4 bases, with 8 bases left between them. The complete variable domain, with remaining parts taken from reference TRBV7-2 and TRBJ2-1, reads GAGVSQSPSNKVTEKGKDVELRCDPISGHTALYWYRQSLGQGLEFLIYFQGNSAPDKSGLPSDRFSAERTGGSVSTLTIQRTQQEDSAVYLCASSYDRYNEQFFGPGTRLTVL.

Ten or more counts support this clonotype. This sequence joins TRBV5-1 and TRBJ1-1; D is uncertain. This CDR3 is built from 14 residues. Trimming shortened V by 0 bases and J by 2 bases, and 8 bases separated the two germline ends. Per the germline V gene, CDR1 is SGHRS and CDR2 is YFSETQ. The CDR3 region is CASSLGPYNTEAFF. In DNA form, the CDR3 reads TGCGCCAGCAGCTTGGGGCCATACAACACTGAAGCTTTCTTT.

V is TRBV5-6 and J is TRBJ2-4; 10 bases match TRBD1. Trimming at V came to 4 bases and at J to 0 bases, leaving 10 bases not matched to a gene. Germline CDR1 and CDR2: SGHDT and YYEEEE. This CDR3 region has 18 residues. Written as DNA, the CDR3 is TGTGCCAGCAGCCCCGGGACAGGGGACGTACTAGCCAAAAACATTCAGTACTTC. Translation gives CASSPGTGDVLAKNIQYF.

This clonotype was observed a handful of times. The chain joins TRBV6-5 to TRBJ1-1; D is ambiguous. This CDR3 spans 14 amino acids. The V gene lost 2 bases and the J gene lost 4 bases, with 11 bases spanning the gap. The V gene's germline CDR1 is MNHEY and CDR2 SVGAGI. The CDR3 sequence is CASSYGDLSTEAFF. The CDR3 bases are TGTGCCAGCAGTTACGGGGATCTGAGCACTGAAGCTTTCTTT.

The rearrangement joins TRBV30 to TRBJ1-6, with D possibly TRBD1 on 5 matching bases. The CDR3 length is 16 residues. The germline V gene has CDR1 GTSNPN and CDR2 SVGIG (reference sequence). V lost 4 bases, J lost 0 bases, and 13 bases lay in between. This CDR3 reads CAWKGQSSSYNSPLHF. CDR3 in DNA: TGTGCCTGGAAGGGGCAGAGTAGCTCCTATAATTCACCCCTCCACTTT. Full variable domain (rest looked up from reference TRBV30 and TRBJ1-6): SQTIHQWPATLVQPVGSPLSLECTVEGTSNPNLYWYRQAAGRGLQLLFYSVGIGQISSEVPQNLSASRPQDRQFILSSKKLLLSDSGFYLCAWKGQSSSYNSPLHFGNGTRLTVT.

The chain uses TRBV20-1 and TRBJ1-5; 9 bases are a match to TRBD1. The germline gives CDR1 DFQATT, CDR2 SNEGSKA (reference sequence). The CDR3 is 15 residues long. The V gene end was trimmed by 7 bases and the J gene end by 0 bases; junction bases not matched to a gene: 7. In DNA form, the CDR3 reads TGCAGTGTCCGGGACAGGGTCACTAGCAATCAGCCCCAGCATTTT. Encoded protein: CSVRDRVTSNQPQHF.

The chain uses TRBV6-2 or TRBV6-3 and TRBJ1-1; possible D gene TRBD1, 5 bases. This CDR3 has 14 residues. Germline V gene sequence: CDR1 MNHEY, CDR2 SVGEGT. V was clipped by 8 bases and J by 0 bases, with 13 bases between them. This chain's CDR3 is CASVGTLMNTEAFF. The CDR3, as DNA: TGTGCCAGCGTCGGGACGTTGATGAACACTGAAGCTTTCTTT.

V gene TRBV20-1 combines with J gene TRBJ1-2; TRBD1 agrees at 8 bases. Per the germline V gene, CDR1 is DFQATT and CDR2 is SNEGSKA (reference sequence). V was clipped by 1 base and J by 5 bases; unmatched bases: 6. This CDR3 comprises 14 residues. This CDR3 reads CSARAGQGPYGYTF. The CDR3 nucleotides read TGCAGTGCTAGAGCCGGACAGGGACCTTATGGCTACACCTTC.

In its sample, this clonotype was seen a few times. V and J are TRBV27 and TRBJ1-5, with a tentative D call TRBD1 (6 bases). Trimming took 5 bases from V and 4 from J, leaving 15 bases between them. The CDR3 is 15 residues long. Germline CDR1 and CDR2: MNHEY and SMNVEV (reference sequence). The CDR3 coding sequence is TGTGCCAGCAGTGCGGACAGCTTTCTTAATCAGCCCCAGCATTTT. This encodes CASSADSFLNQPQHF.